This T cell receptor (beta chain) appears in the sequencing data of a study of T cell responses to AZD1222 COVID-19 vaccine. The CDR3 covers 13 residues. CDR1 is SNHLY, CDR2 FYNNEI, per germline. V lost 6 bases, J lost 8 bases, and 16 bases lay in between. Only in-frame clones appear in the TCRdb table, and some are missing; sequencing was by immunoSEQ multiplex PCR. The sample contains about 110,000 clones, roughly nine tenths of which appear only once. The starting material was peripheral blood, obtained 28 days after the second AZD1222 dose. The rearrangement uses TRBV2 and TRBJ1-1, with no clear D. The sequence derives from an adult who received the AZD1222 COVID-19 vaccine. This CDR3 is CASRNSWREEAFF. The CDR3 nucleotides read TGTGCCAGCAGAAATTCCTGGAGGGAGGAAGCTTTCTTT.